These 29 T cell receptor beta chains were all obtained from the same sample, sequenced in a study of CD8 T cells in ankylosing spondylitis (dated by TCRdb to 2016 to 2017). The full study reports these points: A TCR beta motif made up of eight highly homologous amino acid variants appeared to be characteristic of blood from ankylosing spondylitis patients.

No antigen is known for these receptors. The library came from 5' RACE. The instrument was an Illumina HiSeq 2500. The public reads were reprocessed in TCRdb via fastp at Q25 and MiXCR, keeping in-frame beta chains. Every distinct CDR3 protein forms one entry, paired with its most common genes and DNA. The sample table shows about 800,000 distinct CDR3 sequences, and 12% are seen once. The ten largest make up 0.51% of the sample. The sample taken for sequencing was blood, either unsorted or a sorted T cell fraction (not recorded which). These receptors originate from a male donor with ankylosing spondylitis.

This clonotype has at least ten counts. The chain couples TRBV20-1 to TRBJ2-3; 7 nucleotides line up with TRBD2. Germline V gives CDR1 DFQATT, CDR2 SNEGSKA (reference sequence). The V segment lost 6 bases and the J segment 9 bases; nucleotides outside the gene matches: 12. The CDR3 runs to 13 residues. The CDR3 here is CSAPAGTGRTQYF. For the CDR3, the DNA is TGCAGTGCCCCAGCGGGTACCGGGAGGACGCAGTATTTT.

The rearrangement links TRBV20-1 to TRBJ1-1, with D tentatively TRBD1 (6 bases). Trimming left V 5 bases short and J 5 bases short, with 15 bases between. CDR3 length equals 13 residues. Germline lookup yields CDR1 DFQATT and CDR2 SNEGSKA (reference sequence). CDR3 DNA sequence: TGCAGTGCTGTACGACAGGTGGGAACTGAAGCTTTCTTT. Translated, it gives CSAVRQVGTEAFF.

With respect to this clonotype: A much bigger clone sits one base away, suggesting this may be a read error. CDR3 sequence (DNA): TGCGCCAGCAGCACCGGACAGGTGGTCACCGGGGAGCTGTTTTTT. Translation: CASSTGQVVTGELFF. The genes are TRBV5-1 and TRBJ2-2; 7 bases line up with TRBD1. CDR1 and CDR2 from the germline V gene are SGHRS and YFSETQ. V shed 4 bases, J shed 4 bases, and the junction held 7 bases outside the gene matches. The CDR3 has 15 residues.

The chain employs TRBV20-1 and TRBJ2-1; D unresolved. This CDR3 contains 11 residues. Germline V CDR1 and CDR2: DFQATT, SNEGSKA (reference sequence). V was pared by 4 bases and J by 6 bases, with 7 bases between. The CDR3 sequence: CSANRRNEQFF. CDR3 sequence (DNA): TGCAGTGCTAATAGGCGCAATGAGCAGTTCTTC.

The V gene is TRBV4-1, the J gene TRBJ1-1; D not certain. The V end lost 9 bases, the J end lost 8 bases, and 13 bases lay between the germline ends. The CDR3 is 11 amino acids. Germline V gene sequence: CDR1 MGHRA, CDR2 YSYEKL. The CDR3, as DNA: TGCGCCAGGAATACGGTCCCCGAAGCTTTCTTT. Its translation: CARNTVPEAFF.

The V gene is TRBV4-2, the J gene TRBJ1-2; no reliable D call. The CDR3 length is 15 residues. Germline CDR1 reads LGHNA; CDR2 reads YNFKEQ. V was clipped by 0 bases and J by 4 bases, with 12 bases between them. The CDR3 spells CASSQEQLRVYGYTF. CDR3 coding DNA: TGTGCCAGCAGCCAAGAACAGCTTCGGGTCTATGGCTACACCTTC.

This clonotype has only a few counts. The J gene is TRBJ2-7, the V gene TRBV5-1; the D gene is possibly TRBD1 (5 bases). V lost 5 bases to trimming and J lost 4 bases, with 16 bases between them. CDR3 size: 14 residues. Germline values: CDR1 SGHRS, CDR2 YFSETQ. CDR3 sequence reads: CASRAEVQVYEQYF. CDR3 nucleotides: TGCGCCAGCAGAGCCGAAGTACAGGTATACGAGCAGTACTTC.

This clonotype was picked up many times. The gene calls are TRBV7-9 and TRBJ1-4; D gene unclear. The germline V and J ends were trimmed by 0 bases and 7 bases, with 9 bases remaining between them. The CDR3 is made up of 14 amino acids. Germline CDR1 SEHNR, CDR2 FQNEAQ (reference sequence). This CDR3 is CASSLAGDLEKLFF. CDR3 nucleotides: TGTGCCAGCAGCTTAGCTGGGGATCTTGAAAAACTGTTTTTT.

The sample holds many counts of this clonotype. This sequence joins TRBV20-1 and TRBJ2-3; 8 nucleotides align to TRBD2. In germline, CDR1 is DFQATT, CDR2 SNEGSKA (reference sequence). V was pared by 6 bases and J by 0 bases, with 17 bases of the junction left unmatched. This CDR3 spans 18 amino acids. CDR3 bases: TGCAGTGCGCCGCGGGGACGGGGGGGATTCACTAGCACAGATACGCAGTATTTT. This encodes CSAPRGRGGFTSTDTQYF.

The chain carries TRBV27 and TRBJ2-3; D remains ambiguous. V was trimmed by 5 bases and J by 1 base, leaving 7 bases between them. This CDR3 is 13 amino acids long. Germline CDR1 and CDR2: MNHEY and SMNVEV (reference sequence). The CDR3 spells CASSVRRTDTQYF. The CDR3 DNA is TGTGCCAGCAGTGTACGACGCACAGATACGCAGTATTTT.

This clonotype came up a few times. The gene calls are TRBV4-3 and TRBJ1-2; D is uncertain. The germline CDR1 and CDR2 sequences are LGHNA and YSLEER. Trimming took off 0 bases at V and 6 bases at J, with 14 bases between the two ends. This CDR3 contains 15 residues. CDR3 DNA: TGCGCCAGCAGCCAAGATGGGAATAACGCTGATGGCTACACCTTC. Protein: CASSQDGNNADGYTF.

This clonotype turned up a few times. The rearrangement uses TRBV6-5 and TRBJ2-1; TRBD2 might be the D (6 bases). Germline loops: CDR1 MNHEY, CDR2 SVGAGI. The CDR3 has 13 residues. Trimming left V 4 bases short and J 7 bases short, with 11 bases between. CDR3 sequence reads: CASSSPLANEQFF. CDR3 DNA: TGTGCCAGCAGTTCCCCCCTAGCGAATGAGCAGTTCTTC.

The table lists this clonotype with a few counts. The rearrangement uses TRBV20-1 and TRBJ1-2; 7 nucleotides align to TRBD1. Germline loops: CDR1 DFQATT, CDR2 SNEGSKA (reference sequence). CDR3 length: 11 residues. With 6 bases clipped from V and 7 bases from J, the junction kept 5 bases outside the gene matches. The CDR3 region has the DNA TGCAGTGCGTCTAGGGGGCGTGGCTACACCTTC. Amino acids: CSASRGRGYTF.

The rearrangement joins TRBV6-5 to TRBJ2-2, with D possibly matching TRBD2 (5 bases). CDR1 MNHEY and CDR2 SVGAGI come from the germline V gene. The ends were cut back, 0 bases at V and 1 base at J, with 9 bases in the middle. The CDR3 contains 16 residues. This chain's CDR3 is CASSYSLGRNTGELFF. The DNA of the CDR3 is TGTGCCAGCAGTTACTCTCTGGGGAGGAACACCGGGGAGCTGTTTTTT.

This clonotype was seen at least ten times. The chain carries TRBV20-1 and TRBJ1-1, with a weak D call TRBD1 (6 bases). Per the germline V gene, CDR1 is DFQATT and CDR2 is SNEGSKA (reference sequence). The ends were cut back, 3 bases at V and 6 bases at J, with 20 bases in the middle. This CDR3 contains 15 residues. The CDR3 region has the DNA TGCAGTGCTAGTCGGGGGGCCGCCGGATATTCTGAAGCTTTCTTT. Translating it yields CSASRGAAGYSEAFF.

The chain uses TRBV6-2 or TRBV6-3 and TRBJ2-7, with D perhaps matching TRBD2 (6 bases). The V gene lost 7 bases and the J gene lost 4 bases, with 17 bases spanning the gap. Germline assignment: CDR1 MNHEY and CDR2 SVGEGT. This CDR3 spans 14 amino acids. The DNA of the CDR3 is TGTGCCAGCACCCGACGGGGGATTGGGTACGAGCAGTACTTC. As protein: CASTRRGIGYEQYF.

About this clonotype: A much bigger clone sits one base away, suggesting this may be a read error. This chain joins TRBV29-1 and TRBJ2-5; 10 nucleotides line up with TRBD1. Germline CDR1 SQVTM, CDR2 ANQGSEA. V lost 7 bases, J lost 5 bases, and 10 bases stayed unmatched. The CDR3 contains 14 residues. The CDR3 DNA reads TGCAGCGCAGATCTGGGACAGGGGTTGGAGACCCAGTACTTC. It codes for CSADLGQGLETQYF.

The genes are TRBV20-1 and TRBJ1-1, with D maybe TRBD1 (5 bases). CDR1 DFQATT and CDR2 SNEGSKA come from the germline V gene (reference sequence). Trimming removed 6 bases from V and 7 bases from J, with 21 bases in between. This CDR3 comprises 14 residues. CDR3 sequence (DNA): TGCAGTGCACTCCGACAGCCCGCGAGGGATGAAGCTTTCTTT. Its protein product is CSALRQPARDEAFF.

This clonotype was counted a few times. This rearrangement joins TRBV4-3 to TRBJ2-3; 9 nucleotides agree with TRBD2. After removal of 1 base from V and 5 bases from J, the junction contained 4 bases not matched to a gene. The germline CDR1 and CDR2 sequences are LGHNA and YSLEER. The CDR3 is made up of 15 amino acids. CDR3 bases: TGCGCCAGCAGCCAAGGCGGGGGGGCCGAAGATACGCAGTATTTT. Protein product: CASSQGGGAEDTQYF.

This clonotype was seen only a few times. This chain links TRBV20-1 with TRBJ2-7; 7 nucleotides align to TRBD2. With V trimmed by 3 bases and J by 3 bases, 8 bases remained unmatched. The germline V gene encodes CDR1 DFQATT and CDR2 SNEGSKA (reference sequence). This CDR3 comprises 14 residues. The CDR3, as DNA: TGCAGTGCTAGTACACGGGAGGCTCTCTACGAGCAGTACTTC. Translation gives CSASTREALYEQYF.

This clonotype was seen many times. The rearrangement links TRBV29-1 to TRBJ2-5; D unresolved. The germline gives CDR1 SQVTM, CDR2 ANQGSEA. Between the trimmed V and J ends, which lost 3 bases and 7 bases, there was a span of 0 bases. The CDR3 runs 8 residues. CDR3 loop: CSVETQYF. The CDR3 nucleotides read TGCAGCGTTGAGACCCAGTACTTC.

This chain connects TRBV7-8 to TRBJ2-5; possibly TRBD2 for D (6 bases). In germline, CDR1 is SGHVS, CDR2 FQNEAQ. CDR3 length: 15 amino acids. Trimming shortened V by 5 bases and J by 5 bases, and 18 bases separated the two germline ends. The CDR3 protein is CASSRVDGSRETQYF. The CDR3 DNA reads as TGTGCCAGCAGCCGCGTTGACGGGAGTCGGGAGACCCAGTACTTC.

This rearrangement joins TRBV9 to TRBJ2-7; tentative D call: TRBD1 (6 bases). V lost 3 bases and J lost 0, with 10 bases in between. The CDR3 spans 14 residues. Germline CDR1 reads SGDLS; CDR2 reads YYNGEE. The CDR3 protein is CASSAGQNSYEQYF. The CDR3, as DNA: TGTGCCAGCAGCGCCGGACAGAACTCCTACGAGCAGTACTTC.

V is TRBV7-8 and J is TRBJ2-5; D could derive from TRBD1 or TRBD2 (6 bases each). V was cut by 1 base and J by 5 bases, with 11 bases left in between. Germline values: CDR1 SGHVS, CDR2 FQNEAQ. This CDR3 is built from 14 residues. The CDR3 is CASSLVRGHETQYF. The CDR3 nucleotides are TGTGCCAGCAGCTTAGTTCGGGGGCATGAGACCCAGTACTTC. Together with reference TRBV7-8 and TRBJ2-5, the CDR3 gives the full variable domain: GAGVSQSPRYKVAKRGQDVALRCDPISGHVSLFWYQQALGQGPEFLTYFQNEAQLDKSGLPSDRFFAERPEGSVSTLKIQRTQQEDSAVYLCASSLVRGHETQYFGPGTRLLVL.

The J gene is TRBJ2-7, the V gene TRBV6-2 or TRBV6-3, with D tentatively TRBD1 or TRBD2 (5 bases each). Trimming left V 0 bases short and J 6 bases short, with 12 bases between. Looked up from germline, CDR1 is MNHEY and CDR2 is SVGEGT. The CDR3 consists of 14 residues. The CDR3 DNA reads TGTGCCAGCAGTTACTCTTCAGGGACGACCGAGCAGTACTTC. Protein sequence: CASSYSSGTTEQYF.

This clonotype was seen a few times. This rearrangement joins TRBV4-1 to TRBJ2-3; D assignment may be TRBD1 or TRBD2 (6 bases each). Trimming removed 2 bases from V and 0 bases from J, with 12 bases in between. CDR1 and CDR2 (germline): MGHRA, YSYEKL. The CDR3 runs 16 residues. The CDR3 region has the DNA TGCGCCAGCAGCCAACAGGGGACTGGGAGCACAGATACGCAGTATTTT. Protein sequence: CASSQQGTGSTDTQYF.

The V call is TRBV11-2, the J call TRBJ2-5; TRBD1 matches 7 bases. V was clipped by 5 bases and J by 7 bases; unmatched bases: 7. Germline CDR1 reads SGHAT; CDR2 reads FQNNGV. The CDR3 sequence is 13 residues long. For the CDR3, the DNA is TGTGCCAGCAGCCCTACAGGGGTCGTGACCCAGTACTTC. Residues: CASSPTGVVTQYF.

This clonotype came up a few times. The V gene is TRBV6-5, the J gene TRBJ1-1, with D perhaps TRBD1 (6 bases). The CDR3 has 14 residues. From germline, CDR1 is MNHEY and CDR2 SVGAGI. The V end was cut by 4 bases, the J end by 2 bases, with 11 bases between. The CDR3 region has the DNA TGTGCCAGCAGTTCAGAGGGGGGTAACACTGAAGCTTTCTTT. Its translation: CASSSEGGNTEAFF.

The gene calls are TRBV27 and TRBJ1-6, with D uncertain. Germline V gives CDR1 MNHEY, CDR2 SMNVEV (reference sequence). The V and J ends lost 6 bases and 14 bases respectively, with 20 bases between them. The CDR3 contains 14 residues. The CDR3 DNA sequence: TGTGCCAGCAGGAAGAGAGTGGGCCTAAGGGCCCTCCACTTT. The encoded protein is CASRKRVGLRALHF.